This T cell receptor (beta chain) was obtained from a study of T cells after yellow fever vaccination (dated by TCRdb to the late 2010s). Some background on the complete study: Libraries from fractions with low cell numbers were prepared with the SMART-Seq v4 Ultra Low Input RNA kit. To track T-cell clones before and after primary and booster YFV17D yellow fever vaccination, bulk TCR alpha and beta repertoires were sequenced longitudinally. Two healthy male donors made up the cohort, one aged 18 to 30 years and the other aged 30 to 40 years. Bulk PBMC replicates and cell subsets were isolated from blood drawn at multiple timepoints before and after both primary and secondary immunization.

Measured from the cysteine to the phenylalanine, the CDR3 is 15 residues long. Only CDR3 DNA remains: 45 bases, in frame from the first base. The germline V gene sets CDR1 to KGHDR and CDR2 to SFDVKD. Trimming takes 2 bases off V and 4 bases off J; junction bases not matched to a gene: 5. In light of the paper, this sample's treatment or condition label describes: live attenuated yellow fever vaccine strain. A standard Ficoll-Paque protocol was used to isolate PBMCs from peripheral blood. CD4 and CD8 T-cell fractions were isolated with Dynabeads CD4 and CD8 positive selection kits. RNA was extracted with TriZol from bulk PBMCs, CD4 and CD8 fractions, and dextramer-positive and dextramer-negative fractions. Beyond this particular receptor, the publication reports: A small share of clonotypes occurred in both CD4 and CD8 compartments, likely arising from convergent recombination. The secondary T-cell response was weaker than the primary response but faster, peaking on day 5 instead of day 15. Because abundant contaminating clonotypes from the bulk population could be contained in FACS-sorted repertoires, computational filtering was required. After the booster, most of the clones that had expanded following primary vaccination were detected again (roughly 97% of CD4 and roughly 88% of CD8), which suggests that memory was broadly maintained. The study included only two donors, which limits how far the findings can be generalized.

TCR cDNA was made using 5'RACE template switching, a step that added a universal primer site and unique molecular identifiers. cDNA synthesis was primed from both the TCR alpha and TCR beta constant segments. Libraries were amplified in two PCR steps, with sample barcodes and sequencing adapters added in the second step. Sequencing of libraries was done on Illumina HiSeq 2500 (2x100 bp) or NovaSeq (2x150 bp). Concerning the study's data processing: MIGEC was used to demultiplex reads and collapse the reads into UMI consensus sequences, and MiXCR was used for V(D)J alignment. Vaccine-responding clonotypes were defined with edgeR using replicate PBMC samples, requiring FDR below 0.01 and a log2 fold change above 5 up to day 15. Bulk clonotypes were assigned CD4 or CD8 identity according to which sequenced CD4 or CD8 repertoire held them at higher abundance. The public reads were quality trimmed at Q25 with fastp and then assembled into clones with MiXCR by TCRdb, keeping productive beta chains. Entries that share a CDR3 protein sequence are merged under the most common genes and DNA. The V and J calls were determined by TCRdb, not by the authors. The sample records over 200,000 distinct CDR3 sequences, more than 6.5% of which are singletons. The ten most abundant clones make up about 1% of the sample.

As regards this clonotype: Its cognate antigen has yet to be identified. Per-base quality was not reported, and no clone a single base away is much larger than it.

The clonotype comes from a man aged 25-40 years who received the YFV17D yellow fever vaccine. The chain employs TRBV24-1 and TRBJ2-5; 8 of the junction bases match TRBD2. The material sequenced was CD4+ T cells sorted from PBMCs, taken on the day of the yellow fever booster vaccination. The CDR3 amino acid sequence is: CATSDSTGTRETQYF. The DNA is TGTGCCACCAGTGATTCAACAGGGACTAGAGAGACCCAGTACTTC.